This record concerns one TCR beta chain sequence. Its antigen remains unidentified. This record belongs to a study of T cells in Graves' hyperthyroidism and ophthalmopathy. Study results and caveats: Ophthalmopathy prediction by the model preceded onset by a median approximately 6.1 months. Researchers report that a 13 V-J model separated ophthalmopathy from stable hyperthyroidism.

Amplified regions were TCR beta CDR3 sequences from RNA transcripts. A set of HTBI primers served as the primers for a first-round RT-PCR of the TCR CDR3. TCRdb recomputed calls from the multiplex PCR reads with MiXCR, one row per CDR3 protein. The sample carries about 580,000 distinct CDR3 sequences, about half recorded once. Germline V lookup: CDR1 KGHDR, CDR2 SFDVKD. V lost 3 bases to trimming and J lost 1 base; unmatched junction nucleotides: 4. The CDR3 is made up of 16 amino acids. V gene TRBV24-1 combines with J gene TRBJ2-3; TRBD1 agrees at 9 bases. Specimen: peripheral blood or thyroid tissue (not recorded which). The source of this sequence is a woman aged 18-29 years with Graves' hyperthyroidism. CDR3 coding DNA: TGTGCCACCAGTGATCCAGGGACAGGGCGCACAGATACGCAGTATTTT. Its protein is CATSDPGTGRTDTQYF.